The sequence of this T cell receptor beta chain was determined in a study of breast tumors, draining lymph nodes, adjacent tissues. The V and J ends lost 3 bases and 2 bases, in that order; junction bases with no gene match: 6. The CDR3 has 16 residues. The germline CDR1 and CDR2 sequences are MGHRA and YSYEKL. TCRdb re-analysed the multiplex PCR reads in MiXCR, keeping a single row per CDR3 protein. The sample lists some 31,000 distinct CDR3 sequences, about 60% seen once, with roughly 18% in the top ten. Study-wide results and caveats: Tumors had less TCR diversity than lymph nodes, more than nontumor tissue. The data were judged consistent with most tumor T cells coming from lymph node and expanding in tumor.

This clonotype was observed at least ten times. What it recognizes is unknown. The V gene is TRBV4-1, the J gene TRBJ2-5, with TRBD2 identical over 10 bases. The material sequenced was breast tumor tissue. This clonotype originated in a female donor with breast cancer. Some clones in this sample may be carry-over from other donors' samples. The DNA for the CDR3 is TGCGCCAGCAGCCAGAGGAGCGGGGGGGGACAAGAGACCCAGTACTTC. Its translation is CASSQRSGGGQETQYF.